These T cell receptor beta chains were read from a single sample in a study of shared clonotypes between healthy human individuals. Sequencing was performed with immunoSEQ multiplex PCR; in TCRdb, only in-frame clones are kept and a portion is missing. The data contain almost 700,000 clones, around 92% of them singletons. Source material: naive CD8+ T cells sorted from blood. These receptors were collected from a man aged 30-40 years in good health. Both conserved end residues are part of each CDR3. A D gene is named only where the DNA matches it firmly. Only some rows state a clone size, as once, few, many or a class for expanded clones.

v_gene: TRBV5-1; d_gene: .; j_gene: TRBJ1-4; abundance: .; CDR3nt: TGCGCCAGCAGCTTCCGCCCGTATGCGGATGCAACTAATGAAAAACTGTTTTTT; CDR3aa: CASSFRPYADATNEKLFF
v_gene: TRBV7-9; d_gene: TRBD1; j_gene: TRBJ1-5; abundance: .; CDR3nt: TGTGCCAGCAGCCCCTGGGACAGCACAAATCAGCCCCAGCATTTT; CDR3aa: CASSPWDSTNQPQHF
v_gene: TRBV13; d_gene: TRBD2; j_gene: TRBJ2-5; abundance: .; CDR3nt: TGTGCCAGCAGCTTAGCGGGAGGCCAAAAAGAGACCCAGTACTTC; CDR3aa: CASSLAGGQKETQYF
v_gene: TRBV5-8; d_gene: .; j_gene: TRBJ1-5; abundance: .; CDR3nt: TGTGCCAGCAGCCCCGGAGGGCCTTCTCAGCCCCAGCATTTT; CDR3aa: CASSPGGPSQPQHF
v_gene: TRBV5-6; d_gene: .; j_gene: TRBJ1-4; abundance: .; CDR3nt: TGTGCCAGCAGCCTTAGGGGTGTTGCTAATGAAAAACTGTTTTTT; CDR3aa: CASSLRGVANEKLFF
v_gene: TRBV2; d_gene: .; j_gene: TRBJ2-7; abundance: .; CDR3nt: TGTGCCAGCAGTGAAGCAACGAGAGAGCGGTACGAGCAGTACTTC; CDR3aa: CASSEATRERYEQYF
v_gene: TRBV4-3; d_gene: .; j_gene: TRBJ2-5; abundance: .; CDR3nt: TGCGCCAGCAGCCAAGACAGGGGTGGCGAGACCCAGTACTTC; CDR3aa: CASSQDRGGETQYF
v_gene: TRBV9; d_gene: TRBD1; j_gene: TRBJ2-7; abundance: .; CDR3nt: TGTGCCAGCAGCATTCAACCGGGACAGGGGGTCTACGAGCAGTACTTC; CDR3aa: CASSIQPGQGVYEQYF
v_gene: TRBV21-1; d_gene: .; j_gene: TRBJ1-1; abundance: .; CDR3nt: TGTGCCAGCAGCAAACCAAGACAGATGAACACTGAAGCTTTCTTT; CDR3aa: CASSKPRQMNTEAFF
v_gene: TRBV7-6; d_gene: TRBD2; j_gene: TRBJ2-3; abundance: .; CDR3nt: TGTGCCAGCAGCTTCTTCCCTAGCGGGAGTCCAGATACGCAGTATTTT; CDR3aa: CASSFFPSGSPDTQYF
v_gene: TRBV7-8; d_gene: TRBD1; j_gene: TRBJ2-3; abundance: .; CDR3nt: TGTGCCAGCAGCCGGGACAGGTTTGATACGCAGTATTTT; CDR3aa: CASSRDRFDTQYF
v_gene: TRBV27; d_gene: .; j_gene: TRBJ2-7; abundance: .; CDR3nt: TGTGCCAGCATTTTCGCCGGCGAGCAGTACTTC; CDR3aa: CASIFAGEQYF
v_gene: TRBV28; d_gene: .; j_gene: TRBJ2-7; abundance: .; CDR3nt: TGTGCCAGCTTTCCTCAGGGAGGAAGTCTGGAACTGGTCGGGAACGAGCAGTACTTC; CDR3aa: CASFPQGGSLELVGNEQYF
v_gene: TRBV19; d_gene: TRBD2; j_gene: TRBJ2-1; abundance: .; CDR3nt: TGTGCCAGTAGTATCGGACTAGCGGTTAGCTCCTACAATGAGCAGTTCTTC; CDR3aa: CASSIGLAVSSYNEQFF
v_gene: TRBV28; d_gene: TRBD1; j_gene: TRBJ1-2; abundance: .; CDR3nt: TGTGCCAGCAGTTTCTTGACAGGGTTGGCTGGCTACACCTTC; CDR3aa: CASSFLTGLAGYTF
v_gene: TRBV10-2; d_gene: .; j_gene: TRBJ1-2; abundance: few; CDR3nt: TGCGCCAGCAGCCCCGGGTCTTCCTATGGCTACACCTTC; CDR3aa: CASSPGSSYGYTF
v_gene: TRBV5-3; d_gene: TRBD2; j_gene: TRBJ2-1; abundance: .; CDR3nt: TGTGCCAGCGCCCAAAGGTGGGCGGGAGAGACGGGTGAGCAGTTCTTC; CDR3aa: CASAQRWAGETGEQFF
v_gene: TRBV27; d_gene: .; j_gene: TRBJ2-7; abundance: .; CDR3nt: TGTGCCAGCAGTCCGAGCGTGGGGAGATACGAGCAGTACTTC; CDR3aa: CASSPSVGRYEQYF
v_gene: TRBV19; d_gene: TRBD2; j_gene: TRBJ2-3; abundance: .; CDR3nt: TGTGCCAGTAGTGACGACTTTCTGCGGGAGGAAGGCACAGATACGCAGTATTTT; CDR3aa: CASSDDFLREEGTDTQYF
v_gene: TRBV21-1; d_gene: .; j_gene: TRBJ2-1; abundance: .; CDR3nt: TGTGCCAGCCGCGGGAGTTTTCGGTTCTTC; CDR3aa: CASRGSFRFF
v_gene: TRBV27; d_gene: TRBD1; j_gene: TRBJ1-2; abundance: .; CDR3nt: TGTGCCAGCAGTGTAACAGGGGACTATGGCTACACCTTC; CDR3aa: CASSVTGDYGYTF
v_gene: TRBV5-1; d_gene: .; j_gene: TRBJ2-1; abundance: .; CDR3nt: TGCGCCAGCAGCCCCCTAGGGGTGGAGCAGTTCTTC; CDR3aa: CASSPLGVEQFF
v_gene: TRBV7-9; d_gene: .; j_gene: TRBJ2-7; abundance: .; CDR3nt: TGTGCCAGCAGCTCTTCCCACGGGACACGATCCTACGAGCAGTACTTC; CDR3aa: CASSSSHGTRSYEQYF
v_gene: TRBV7-9; d_gene: TRBD2; j_gene: TRBJ2-7; abundance: .; CDR3nt: TGTGCCAGCATCCCCCCGGATAGCGGGAGCTACGAGCAGTACTTC; CDR3aa: CASIPPDSGSYEQYF
v_gene: TRBV11-3; d_gene: .; j_gene: TRBJ1-1; abundance: .; CDR3nt: TGTGCCAGCAGCTTGAACTTCGACAGGAACACTGAAGCTTTCTTT; CDR3aa: CASSLNFDRNTEAFF
v_gene: TRBV7-7; d_gene: TRBD1; j_gene: TRBJ2-7; abundance: .; CDR3nt: TGTGCCAGCAGCTTAGGGACAGGGGGCGCCGAGCAGTACTTC; CDR3aa: CASSLGTGGAEQYF
v_gene: TRBV7-2; d_gene: .; j_gene: TRBJ2-3; abundance: .; CDR3nt: TGTGCCAGCAGCTTACACGGTTCAGGCACAGATACGCAGTATTTT; CDR3aa: CASSLHGSGTDTQYF
v_gene: TRBV4-1; d_gene: .; j_gene: TRBJ2-7; abundance: .; CDR3nt: TGCGCCAGCAGCCAAGAACAGGGAACCTACGAGCAGTACTTC; CDR3aa: CASSQEQGTYEQYF
v_gene: TRBV29-1; d_gene: .; j_gene: TRBJ1-1; abundance: .; CDR3nt: TGCAGCGTTCGTCGGGTGGGCACTGAAGCTTTCTTT; CDR3aa: CSVRRVGTEAFF
v_gene: TRBV7-9; d_gene: TRBD2; j_gene: TRBJ2-3; abundance: .; CDR3nt: TGTGCCAGCAGCGCGCCGACTAGCGGCGCTGCCACAGATACGCAGTATTTT; CDR3aa: CASSAPTSGAATDTQYF
v_gene: TRBV27; d_gene: TRBD2; j_gene: TRBJ2-1; abundance: .; CDR3nt: TGTGCCAGCAGTTTCGGGACTAGCGGTTCAAATGAGCAGTTCTTC; CDR3aa: CASSFGTSGSNEQFF
v_gene: TRBV9; d_gene: TRBD2; j_gene: TRBJ2-1; abundance: .; CDR3nt: TGTGCCAGCAGCGTAGAACTGACTAGCGGGAGAAACTACAATGAGCAGTTCTTC; CDR3aa: CASSVELTSGRNYNEQFF
v_gene: TRBV27; d_gene: .; j_gene: TRBJ1-2; abundance: .; CDR3nt: TGTGCCAGCAGCATTGTAGCGTCTAACTATGGCTACACCTTC; CDR3aa: CASSIVASNYGYTF
v_gene: TRBV19; d_gene: .; j_gene: TRBJ1-2; abundance: .; CDR3nt: TGTGCCAGTAGTATCGGGAGACTCGTCCCACGGGGCTACACCTTC; CDR3aa: CASSIGRLVPRGYTF
v_gene: TRBV2; d_gene: TRBD1; j_gene: TRBJ2-4; abundance: .; CDR3nt: TGTGCCAGCAGGCAAGTAGGGGGCGACATTCAGTACTTC; CDR3aa: CASRQVGGDIQYF
v_gene: TRBV28; d_gene: .; j_gene: TRBJ1-2; abundance: .; CDR3nt: TGTGCCAGCAGTGTGACACCGACTAACTATGGCTACACCTTC; CDR3aa: CASSVTPTNYGYTF
v_gene: TRBV2; d_gene: TRBD1; j_gene: TRBJ2-3; abundance: .; CDR3nt: TGTGCCCTCGCCCGGGACAGGGGAGTTGATACGCAGTATTTT; CDR3aa: CALARDRGVDTQYF
v_gene: TRBV19; d_gene: TRBD1; j_gene: TRBJ1-1; abundance: .; CDR3nt: TGTGCCAGTAGTATAGTTGGGCCAGGGGGAACTGAAGCTTTCTTT; CDR3aa: CASSIVGPGGTEAFF
v_gene: TRBV27; d_gene: TRBD1; j_gene: TRBJ1-5; abundance: .; CDR3nt: TGTGCCAGCAGTTCACAGGGGGCACGCAATCAGCCCCAGCATTTT; CDR3aa: CASSSQGARNQPQHF
v_gene: TRBV4-3; d_gene: TRBD1; j_gene: TRBJ2-7; abundance: .; CDR3nt: TGCGCCAGCAGCCAAGATTCAGGGACAGGGCGCGACGAGCAGTACTTC; CDR3aa: CASSQDSGTGRDEQYF
v_gene: TRBV7-8; d_gene: .; j_gene: TRBJ2-7; abundance: .; CDR3nt: TGTGCCAGCAGCTTCGACCGTAGCGGTCCTTCCTACGAGCAGTACTTC; CDR3aa: CASSFDRSGPSYEQYF
v_gene: TRBV2; d_gene: TRBD2; j_gene: TRBJ2-3; abundance: .; CDR3nt: TGTGCCAGCAGAGCCTTGACCGGGACTAGAGGTAGTGCAGATACGCAGTATTTT; CDR3aa: CASRALTGTRGSADTQYF
v_gene: TRBV19; d_gene: TRBD2; j_gene: TRBJ2-1; abundance: .; CDR3nt: TGTGCCAGTAGTCAGCGGGAGCAAGTTTACAATGAGCAGTTCTTC; CDR3aa: CASSQREQVYNEQFF
v_gene: TRBV5-8; d_gene: TRBD1; j_gene: TRBJ1-4; abundance: .; CDR3nt: TGTGCCAGCAGCTCGACCTGGGACAGGCCGAGAGAAAAACTGTTTTTT; CDR3aa: CASSSTWDRPREKLFF
v_gene: TRBV28; d_gene: .; j_gene: TRBJ2-7; abundance: .; CDR3nt: TGTGCCAGCAGTTCATACGGAGGCGAGCAGTACTTC; CDR3aa: CASSSYGGEQYF
v_gene: TRBV29-1; d_gene: .; j_gene: TRBJ2-2; abundance: .; CDR3nt: TGCAGCGTTGATTTTGGGGGCACCGGGGAGCTGTTTTTT; CDR3aa: CSVDFGGTGELFF
v_gene: TRBV7-3; d_gene: TRBD2; j_gene: TRBJ2-1; abundance: few; CDR3nt: TGTGCCAGCAGCCCGACTAGCGACTCAGACAATGAGCAGTTCTTC; CDR3aa: CASSPTSDSDNEQFF
v_gene: TRBV10-3; d_gene: .; j_gene: TRBJ1-4; abundance: once; CDR3nt: TGTGCCATCAGTCGAGGAGGGGAAGGCTATGAAAAACTGTTTTTT; CDR3aa: CAISRGGEGYEKLFF
v_gene: TRBV7-6; d_gene: .; j_gene: TRBJ1-1; abundance: .; CDR3nt: TGTGCCAGCAGCAGGGGAAACACTGAAGCTTTCTTT; CDR3aa: CASSRGNTEAFF
v_gene: TRBV7-2; d_gene: TRBD2; j_gene: TRBJ2-7; abundance: few; CDR3nt: TGTGCCAGCAGCCTTACGGGACTAGCGGGTTCCTACGAGCAGTACTTC; CDR3aa: CASSLTGLAGSYEQYF
v_gene: TRBV30; d_gene: TRBD1; j_gene: TRBJ2-3; abundance: .; CDR3nt: TGTGCCTGGAGCCCCGGGACAGGGACAGATACGCAGTATTTT; CDR3aa: CAWSPGTGTDTQYF
v_gene: TRBV7-8; d_gene: TRBD2; j_gene: TRBJ2-1; abundance: .; CDR3nt: TGTGCCAGCAGCTCTCCGGGACTAGCGAACAATGAGCAGTTCTTC; CDR3aa: CASSSPGLANNEQFF
v_gene: TRBV7-9; d_gene: .; j_gene: TRBJ1-3; abundance: .; CDR3nt: TGTGCCAGCAGCTTAGTGGAGGGCGCTGGAAACACCATATATTTT; CDR3aa: CASSLVEGAGNTIYF
v_gene: TRBV4-3; d_gene: .; j_gene: TRBJ1-3; abundance: once; CDR3nt: TGCGCCAGCAGCCAAGATCGGAGCTCTGGAAACACCATATATTTT; CDR3aa: CASSQDRSSGNTIYF
v_gene: TRBV9; d_gene: .; j_gene: TRBJ2-5; abundance: .; CDR3nt: TGTGCCAGCAGCGTAGAAGGCAGGGGTCCAGAGACCCAGTACTTC; CDR3aa: CASSVEGRGPETQYF
v_gene: TRBV12-5; d_gene: .; j_gene: TRBJ2-5; abundance: .; CDR3nt: TGTGCTAGTGCTTTTGCAGGGAACGCGGGGGAGACCCAGTACTTC; CDR3aa: CASAFAGNAGETQYF
v_gene: TRBV27; d_gene: .; j_gene: TRBJ2-3; abundance: few; CDR3nt: TGTGCCAGCAGTTTATACGCGGACAGCCGAGATACGCAGTATTTT; CDR3aa: CASSLYADSRDTQYF
v_gene: TRBV7-6; d_gene: TRBD1; j_gene: TRBJ2-4; abundance: .; CDR3nt: TGTGCCAGCAGCTTAGGACAGGGGCTGGGCATTCAGTACTTC; CDR3aa: CASSLGQGLGIQYF
v_gene: TRBV11-2; d_gene: .; j_gene: TRBJ2-7; abundance: .; CDR3nt: TGTGCCAGCAGTTTGTCTATGGAGCAGTACTTC; CDR3aa: CASSLSMEQYF